These 9 T cell receptor beta chains came from one sample sequenced in a study of shared clonotypes between healthy human individuals. This table comes from immunoSEQ multiplex PCR, and its TCRdb copy is limited to in-frame clones, with some not included. In the table there are 110,000 or so clones, 55% to 80% of which are singletons. Sequencing was performed on memory CD8+ T cells sorted from blood. Documented subset: CD45RO+ cells pooled with CCR7-negative TemRA cells. All receptors come from a woman in her 30s in good health.

This CDR3 is CASSRGEATNEKLFF. CDR3 coding DNA: TGTGCCAGCAGCCGAGGGGAAGCAACTAATGAAAAACTGTTTTTT. The V gene is TRBV7-3, the J gene TRBJ1-4; possibly TRBD1 for D (5 bases). Germline loops: CDR1 SGHTA, CDR2 FQGTGA. CDR3 length: 15 amino acids. With 5 bases removed from V and 0 bases from J, the gap between germline ends came to 10 bases.

The chain recombines TRBV28 with TRBJ2-5; TRBD2 matches 12 bases. With V trimmed by 5 bases and J by 5 bases, 12 bases remained unmatched. The germline gives CDR1 MDHEN, CDR2 SYDVKM. The CDR3 is 17 residues long. CDR3 sequence reads: CASSVWTSGTSTETQYF. CDR3 nucleotides: TGTGCCAGCAGTGTGTGGACTAGCGGGACCTCAACGGAGACCCAGTACTTC.

This clone was seen just once. The chain joins TRBV18 to TRBJ2-1, with D tentatively TRBD2 (6 bases). The CDR3 is 14 residues long. Germline loops: CDR1 KGHSH, CDR2 LQKENI. V lost 3 bases to trimming and J lost 9 bases, with 15 bases between them. As DNA, the CDR3 is TGTGCCAGCTCACCTTCACCCACTAGCAGTGAGCAGTTCTTC. This gives the protein CASSPSPTSSEQFF.

The chain links TRBV7-8 to TRBJ2-1; D remains ambiguous. The length of the CDR3 is 15 residues. The germline V and J ends were trimmed by 1 base and 3 bases, with 10 bases remaining between them. In germline, CDR1 is SGHVS, CDR2 FQNEAQ. The CDR3 nucleotides are TGTGCCAGCAGCTTAGGCCCGCTCGACTACAATGAGCAGTTCTTC. This translates into CASSLGPLDYNEQFF.

This clone was counted once. Here the CDR3 reads CASSLNRALEQYF. CDR3 nucleotides: TGCGCCAGCAGCTTGAATCGGGCCTTGGAGCAGTACTTC. The chain has TRBV5-1 and TRBJ2-5; D uncertain. CDR3 length equals 13 residues. Trimming stripped 1 base from V and 11 bases from J, with 15 bases between. The germline V gene encodes CDR1 SGHRS and CDR2 YFSETQ.

The DNA for the CDR3 is TGTGCCAGCAGCCAAATAGCGGGGAACATTCAGTACTTC. It is translated as CASSQIAGNIQYF. The chain carries TRBV14 and TRBJ2-4; TRBD2 aligns across 8 bases. The junction had 1 base not matched to a gene; V was cut back by 2 bases and J by 7 bases. Germline CDR1 SGHDN, CDR2 FVKESK. The CDR3 consists of 13 residues.

This clone was seen a few times. This chain links TRBV6-1 with TRBJ2-7; 8 nucleotides agree with TRBD1. Germline V CDR1 and CDR2: MNHNS, SASEGT. The CDR3 is 16 residues long. V was clipped by 2 bases and J by 5 bases; unmatched bases: 11. The CDR3 DNA is TGTGCCAGCAGTGAATCGGCAGGGGGCGCCGAGGACGAGCAGTACTTC. As protein: CASSESAGGAEDEQYF.

The sample holds a few counts of this clone. The chain is built from TRBV5-1 and TRBJ2-3; possibly TRBD1 or TRBD2 for D (5 bases each). Trimming pared 7 bases from V and 2 bases from J, leaving 14 bases between. CDR3 length: 14 residues. CDR1 is SGHRS and CDR2 is YFSETQ in the germline V gene. Here the CDR3 reads CASAGRGLTDTQYF. For the CDR3, the DNA is TGCGCCAGCGCAGGGAGAGGGCTCACAGATACGCAGTATTTT.

The V and J genes are TRBV27 and TRBJ1-1; the D is unclear. Germline values: CDR1 MNHEY, CDR2 SMNVEV (reference sequence). V was shortened by 4 bases and J by 4 bases, with 13 bases between the two germline ends. This CDR3 has 14 residues. As DNA, the CDR3 is TGTGCCAGCAGTTATGCTGTCTCTCGCACTGAAGCTTTCTTT. It yields the protein CASSYAVSRTEAFF.